This T cell receptor beta chain stems from a study of T-cell reconstitution after alpha-beta-depleted transplantation in children. Trimming took 8 bases from V and 1 from J, leaving 11 bases between them. This CDR3 has 13 residues. Unique molecular identifiers were incorporated into the prepared TCRbeta library. TCRdb processed the PCR reads anew with MiXCR; each CDR3 protein has one entry. The table lists fewer than 250,000 distinct CDR3 sequences, over 15% of them singletons. This clonotype was observed a handful of times. Source: PBMCs, mostly from graft donor cells, taken 360 days after TCRalphabeta/CD19-depleted stem cell transplant. The J gene is TRBJ2-5, the V gene TRBV12-3 or TRBV12-4; D unresolved. The sequence came from a male patient between 2 and 10 years old who had a stem cell transplant for acute lymphoblastic leukemia, so the T cells may come from the graft donor. The CDR3 is CASGPRAQETQYF. The CDR3 DNA follows: TGTGCCAGCGGGCCCCGGGCCCAAGAGACCCAGTACTTC.